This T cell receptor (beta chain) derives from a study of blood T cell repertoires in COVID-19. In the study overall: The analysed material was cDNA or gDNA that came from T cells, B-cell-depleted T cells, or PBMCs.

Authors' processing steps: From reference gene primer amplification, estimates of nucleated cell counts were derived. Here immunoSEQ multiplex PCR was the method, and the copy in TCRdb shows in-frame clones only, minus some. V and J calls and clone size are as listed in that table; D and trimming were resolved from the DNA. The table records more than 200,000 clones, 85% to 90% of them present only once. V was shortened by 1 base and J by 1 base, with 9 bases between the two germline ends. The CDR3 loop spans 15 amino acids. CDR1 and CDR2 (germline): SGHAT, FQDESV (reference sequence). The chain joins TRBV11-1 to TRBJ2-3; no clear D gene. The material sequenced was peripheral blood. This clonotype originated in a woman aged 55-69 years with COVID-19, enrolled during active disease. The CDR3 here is CASSLDRERTDTQYF. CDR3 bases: TGTGCCAGCAGCTTAGACAGAGAGCGCACAGATACGCAGTATTTT.